This TCR beta chain was obtained from a study of cytomegalovirus exposure and HLA in healthy donors. Worth noting for this clone: Its cognate antigen is unknown.

Study-wide points: In the roughly 120 validation repertoires, a later analysis found that first-cohort TCR clusters tended to co-occur. TCR beta chains numbering more than 150 were designated cytomegalovirus-associated. There were some public TCRs occurring in many donors, but most TCR sequences were rare. Published work reported that the classifier diagnosed cytomegalovirus status with high specificity and sensitivity.

Assay: immunoSEQ multiplex PCR; the TCRdb copy retains only in-frame clones and omits some. The sample carries 90,000 to 150,000 clones, approximately 87% recorded once. Germline CDR1 and CDR2: GTSNPN and SVGIG (reference sequence). There are 15 residues in the CDR3. Germline trimming cut 0 bases from V and 4 bases from J; bases unmatched to any gene: 6. The chain uses TRBV30 and TRBJ2-1; 7 nucleotides match TRBD2. The source material was PBMCs. The origin of this receptor is a woman aged 18-35 years in good health and CMV-seropositive. CDR3 protein: CAWSVSGGLYNEQFF. CDR3 DNA: TGTGCCTGGAGTGTATCGGGGGGTCTGTACAATGAGCAGTTCTTC.